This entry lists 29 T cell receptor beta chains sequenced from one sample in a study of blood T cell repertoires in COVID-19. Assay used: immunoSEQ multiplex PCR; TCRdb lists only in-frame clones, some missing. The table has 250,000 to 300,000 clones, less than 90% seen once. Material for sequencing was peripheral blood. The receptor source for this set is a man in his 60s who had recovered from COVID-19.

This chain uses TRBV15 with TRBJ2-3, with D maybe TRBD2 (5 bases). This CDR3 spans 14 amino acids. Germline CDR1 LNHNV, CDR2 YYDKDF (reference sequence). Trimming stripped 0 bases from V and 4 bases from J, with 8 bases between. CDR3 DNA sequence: TGTGCCACCAGCAGAGATGCGGGTCCAGATACGCAGTATTTT. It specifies CATSRDAGPDTQYF.

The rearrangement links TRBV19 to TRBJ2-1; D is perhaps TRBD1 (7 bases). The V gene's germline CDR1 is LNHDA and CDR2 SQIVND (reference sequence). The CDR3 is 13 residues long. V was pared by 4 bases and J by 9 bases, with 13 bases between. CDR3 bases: TGTGCCAGTAGTAGCCAGGGGGAGGTTGAGCAGTTCTTC. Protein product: CASSSQGEVEQFF. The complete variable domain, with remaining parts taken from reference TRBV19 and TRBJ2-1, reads DGGITQSPKYLFRKEGQNVTLSCEQNLNHDAMYWYRQDPGQGLRLIYYSQIVNDFQKGDIAEGYSVSREKKESFPLTVTSAQKNPTAFYLCASSSQGEVEQFFGPGTRLTVL.

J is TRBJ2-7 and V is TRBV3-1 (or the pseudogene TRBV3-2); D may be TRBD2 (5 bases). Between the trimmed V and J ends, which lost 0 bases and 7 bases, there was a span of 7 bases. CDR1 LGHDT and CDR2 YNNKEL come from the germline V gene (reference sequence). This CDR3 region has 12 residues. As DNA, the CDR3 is TGTGCCAGCAGCCAAGAGGAGCGGGAGCAGTACTTC. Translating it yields CASSQEEREQYF.

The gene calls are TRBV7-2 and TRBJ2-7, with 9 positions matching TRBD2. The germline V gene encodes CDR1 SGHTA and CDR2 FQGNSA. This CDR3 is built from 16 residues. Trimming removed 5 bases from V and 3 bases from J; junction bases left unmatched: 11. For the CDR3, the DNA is TGTGCCAGCAGCCCTCGGGGTAGCGGGGGACTCTACGAGCAGTACTTC. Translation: CASSPRGSGGLYEQYF.

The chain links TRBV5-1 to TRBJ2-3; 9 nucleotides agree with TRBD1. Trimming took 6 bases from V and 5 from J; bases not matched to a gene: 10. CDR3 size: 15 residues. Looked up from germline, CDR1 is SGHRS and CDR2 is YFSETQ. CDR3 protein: CASTLQGAHGDTQYF. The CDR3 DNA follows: TGCGCCAGCACTCTACAGGGGGCGCATGGAGATACGCAGTATTTT.

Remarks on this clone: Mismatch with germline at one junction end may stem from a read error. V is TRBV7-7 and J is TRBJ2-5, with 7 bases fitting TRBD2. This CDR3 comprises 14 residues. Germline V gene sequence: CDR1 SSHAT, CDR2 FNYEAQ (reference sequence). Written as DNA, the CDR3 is TGTGCTAGCAGTTCGGTACTAGCGATGGGGACCCAGTACTTC. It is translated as CASSSVLAMGTQYF.

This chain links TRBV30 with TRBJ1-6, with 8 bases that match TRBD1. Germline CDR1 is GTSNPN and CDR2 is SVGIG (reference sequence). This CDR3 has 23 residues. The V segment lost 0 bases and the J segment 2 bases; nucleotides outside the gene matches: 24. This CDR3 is CAWSVPSISRAQGAGPYNSPLHF. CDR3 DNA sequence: TGTGCCTGGAGTGTACCGAGCATAAGCCGGGCCCAGGGGGCGGGTCCCTATAATTCACCCCTCCACTTT.

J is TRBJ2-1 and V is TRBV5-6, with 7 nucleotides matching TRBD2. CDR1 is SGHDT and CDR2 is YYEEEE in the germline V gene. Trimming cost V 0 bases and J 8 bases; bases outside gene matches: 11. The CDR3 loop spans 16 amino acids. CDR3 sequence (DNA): TGTGCCAGCAGCTTGGACCGAGGCGGGAGAGGGTATGAGCAGTTCTTC. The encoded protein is CASSLDRGGRGYEQFF.

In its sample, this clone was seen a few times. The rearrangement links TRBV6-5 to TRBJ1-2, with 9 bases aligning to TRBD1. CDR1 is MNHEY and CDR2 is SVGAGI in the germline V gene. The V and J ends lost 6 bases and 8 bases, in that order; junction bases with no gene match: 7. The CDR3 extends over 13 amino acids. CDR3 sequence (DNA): TGTGCCAGCAGCTCATACAGGGGGCAAGGCTACACCTTC. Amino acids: CASSSYRGQGYTF.

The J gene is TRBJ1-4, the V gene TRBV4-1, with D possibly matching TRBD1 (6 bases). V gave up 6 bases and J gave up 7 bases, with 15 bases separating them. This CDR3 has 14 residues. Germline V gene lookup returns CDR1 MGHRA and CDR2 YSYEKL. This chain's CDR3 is CASRTDRRSEKLFF. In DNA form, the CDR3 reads TGCGCCAGCAGAACAGACAGGAGGAGTGAAAAACTGTTTTTT.

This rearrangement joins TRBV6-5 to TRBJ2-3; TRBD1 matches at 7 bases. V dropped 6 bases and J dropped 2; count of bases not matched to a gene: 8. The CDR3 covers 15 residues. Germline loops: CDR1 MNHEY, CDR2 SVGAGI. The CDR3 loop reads CASRRRGQTTDTQYF. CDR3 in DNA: TGTGCCAGCAGAAGAAGGGGGCAGACCACAGATACGCAGTATTTT.

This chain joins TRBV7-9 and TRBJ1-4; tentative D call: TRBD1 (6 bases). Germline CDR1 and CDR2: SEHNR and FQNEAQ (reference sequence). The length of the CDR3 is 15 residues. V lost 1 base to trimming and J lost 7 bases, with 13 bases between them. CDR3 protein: CASSLGGPRGEKLFF. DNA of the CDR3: TGTGCCAGCAGCTTAGGTGGGCCCAGGGGTGAAAAACTGTTTTTT.

CDR3 loop: CASSPPGTDYGYTF. The CDR3 DNA reads as TGTGCCAGCTCACCACCTGGGACAGACTATGGCTACACCTTC. The chain is built from TRBV18 and TRBJ1-2, with 7 bases that match TRBD1. The CDR3 covers 14 residues. J lost 3 bases, V lost 0 bases, and 1 base had no gene match. Germline loops: CDR1 KGHSH, CDR2 LQKENI.

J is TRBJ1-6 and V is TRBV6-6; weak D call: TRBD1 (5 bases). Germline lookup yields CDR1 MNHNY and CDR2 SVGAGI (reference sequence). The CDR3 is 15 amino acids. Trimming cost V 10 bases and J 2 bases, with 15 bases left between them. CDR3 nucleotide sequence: TGTGCCACAGCCACCGAAGGGGCCTATAATTCACCCCTCCACTTT. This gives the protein CATATEGAYNSPLHF.

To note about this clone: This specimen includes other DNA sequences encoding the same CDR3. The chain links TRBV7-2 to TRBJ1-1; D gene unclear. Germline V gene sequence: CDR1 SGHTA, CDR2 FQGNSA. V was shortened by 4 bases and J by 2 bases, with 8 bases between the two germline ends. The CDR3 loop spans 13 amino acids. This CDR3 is CASSSGRNTEAFF. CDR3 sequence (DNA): TGTGCCAGCAGCTCGGGAAGAAACACTGAAGCTTTCTTT.

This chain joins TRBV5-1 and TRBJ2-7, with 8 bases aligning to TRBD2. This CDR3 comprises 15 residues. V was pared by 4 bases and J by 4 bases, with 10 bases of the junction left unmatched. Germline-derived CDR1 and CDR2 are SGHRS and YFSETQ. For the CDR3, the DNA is TGCGCCAGCAGCGTCCGAGCGGGAGATGGTTACGAGCAGTACTTC. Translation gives CASSVRAGDGYEQYF.

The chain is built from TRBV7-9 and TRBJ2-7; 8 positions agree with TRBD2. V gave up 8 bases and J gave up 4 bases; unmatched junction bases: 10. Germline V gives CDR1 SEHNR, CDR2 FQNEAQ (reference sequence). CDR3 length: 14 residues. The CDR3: CASGEAGTRYEQYF. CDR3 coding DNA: TGTGCCAGCGGCGAAGCCGGGACTAGATACGAGCAGTACTTC.

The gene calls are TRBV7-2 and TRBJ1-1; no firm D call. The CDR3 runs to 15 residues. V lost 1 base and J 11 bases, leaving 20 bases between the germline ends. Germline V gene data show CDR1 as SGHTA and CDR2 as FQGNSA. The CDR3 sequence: CASSLVTGSPPPAFF. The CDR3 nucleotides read TGTGCCAGCAGCTTAGTGACGGGGAGCCCTCCGCCCGCTTTCTTT.

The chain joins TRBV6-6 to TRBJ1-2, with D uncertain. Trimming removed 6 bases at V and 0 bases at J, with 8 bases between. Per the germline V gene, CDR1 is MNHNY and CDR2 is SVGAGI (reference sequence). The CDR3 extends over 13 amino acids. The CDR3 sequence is CASSHLTNYGYTF. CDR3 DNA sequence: TGTGCCAGCAGCCATCTAACTAACTATGGCTACACCTTC.

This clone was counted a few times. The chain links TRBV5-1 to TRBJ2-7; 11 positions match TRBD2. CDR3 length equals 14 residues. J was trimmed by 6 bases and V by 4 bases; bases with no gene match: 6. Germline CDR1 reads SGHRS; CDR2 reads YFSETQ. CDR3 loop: CASSVTSGKSEQYF. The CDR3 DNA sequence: TGCGCCAGCAGCGTGACTAGCGGGAAATCCGAGCAGTACTTC.

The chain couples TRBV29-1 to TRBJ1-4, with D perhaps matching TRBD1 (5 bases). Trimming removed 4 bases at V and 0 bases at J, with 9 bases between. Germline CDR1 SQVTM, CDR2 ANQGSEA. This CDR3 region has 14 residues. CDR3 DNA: TGCAGCGTTGCCCCAGGGACAACTAATGAAAAACTGTTTTTT. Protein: CSVAPGTTNEKLFF.

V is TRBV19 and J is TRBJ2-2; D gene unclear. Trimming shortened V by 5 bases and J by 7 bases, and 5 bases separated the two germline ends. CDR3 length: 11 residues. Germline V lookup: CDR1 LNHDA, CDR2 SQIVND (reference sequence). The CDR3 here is CASSQRGELFF. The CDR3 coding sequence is TGTGCCAGTAGTCAGCGCGGGGAGCTGTTTTTT.

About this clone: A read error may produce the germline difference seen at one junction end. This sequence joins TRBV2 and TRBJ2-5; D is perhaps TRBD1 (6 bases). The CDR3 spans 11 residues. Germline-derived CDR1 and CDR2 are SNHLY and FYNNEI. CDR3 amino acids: CASSLGDTGHF. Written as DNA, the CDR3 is TGTGCCAGCAGTCTAGGGGACACGGGACACTTC. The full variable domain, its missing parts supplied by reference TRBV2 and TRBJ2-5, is EPEVTQTPSHQVTQMGQEVILRCVPISNHLYFYWYRQILGQKVEFLVSFYNNEISEKSEIFDDQFSVERPDGSNFTLKIRSTKLEDSAMYFCASSLGDTGHFGPGTRLLVL.

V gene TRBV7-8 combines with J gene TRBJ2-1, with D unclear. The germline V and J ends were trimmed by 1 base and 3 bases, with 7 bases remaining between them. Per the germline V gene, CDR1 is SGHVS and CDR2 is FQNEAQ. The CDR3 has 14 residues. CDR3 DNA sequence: TGTGCCAGCAGCTTAGGTGGCGGCTACAATGAGCAGTTCTTC. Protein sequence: CASSLGGGYNEQFF. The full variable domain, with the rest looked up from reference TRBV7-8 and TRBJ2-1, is GAGVSQSPRYKVAKRGQDVALRCDPISGHVSLFWYQQALGQGPEFLTYFQNEAQLDKSGLPSDRFFAERPEGSVSTLKIQRTQQEDSAVYLCASSLGGGYNEQFFGPGTRLTVL.

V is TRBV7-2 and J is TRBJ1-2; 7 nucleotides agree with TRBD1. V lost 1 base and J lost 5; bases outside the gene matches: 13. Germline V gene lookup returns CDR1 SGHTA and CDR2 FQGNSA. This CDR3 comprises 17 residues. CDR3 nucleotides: TGTGCCAGCAGCTTAGGTTCCCCAGGGGGAATGATTTATGGCTACACCTTC. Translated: CASSLGSPGGMIYGYTF.

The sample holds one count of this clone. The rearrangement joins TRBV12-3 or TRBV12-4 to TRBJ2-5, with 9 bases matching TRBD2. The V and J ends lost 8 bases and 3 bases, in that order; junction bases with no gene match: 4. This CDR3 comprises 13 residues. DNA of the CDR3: TGTGCCAGCGCTCAGCGGGGGGAAGAGACCCAGTACTTC. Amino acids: CASAQRGEETQYF.

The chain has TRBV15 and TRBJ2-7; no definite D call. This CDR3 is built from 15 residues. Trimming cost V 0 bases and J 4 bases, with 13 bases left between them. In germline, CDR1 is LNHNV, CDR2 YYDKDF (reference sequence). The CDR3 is CATSRDQWRNYEQYF. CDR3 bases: TGTGCCACCAGCAGAGATCAGTGGCGGAATTACGAGCAGTACTTC.

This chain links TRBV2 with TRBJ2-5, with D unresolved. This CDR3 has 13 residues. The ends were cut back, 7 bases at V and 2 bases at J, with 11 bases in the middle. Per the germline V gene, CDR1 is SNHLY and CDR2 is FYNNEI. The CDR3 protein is CASTLHRQETQYF. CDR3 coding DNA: TGTGCCAGCACACTCCACCGGCAAGAGACCCAGTACTTC.

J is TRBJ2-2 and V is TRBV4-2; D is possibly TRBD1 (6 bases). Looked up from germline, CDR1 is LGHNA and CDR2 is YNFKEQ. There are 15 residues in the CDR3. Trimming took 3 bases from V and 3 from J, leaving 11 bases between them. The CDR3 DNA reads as TGTGCCAGCAGCCAGCAGACAGGATACACCGGGGAGCTGTTTTTT. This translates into CASSQQTGYTGELFF.